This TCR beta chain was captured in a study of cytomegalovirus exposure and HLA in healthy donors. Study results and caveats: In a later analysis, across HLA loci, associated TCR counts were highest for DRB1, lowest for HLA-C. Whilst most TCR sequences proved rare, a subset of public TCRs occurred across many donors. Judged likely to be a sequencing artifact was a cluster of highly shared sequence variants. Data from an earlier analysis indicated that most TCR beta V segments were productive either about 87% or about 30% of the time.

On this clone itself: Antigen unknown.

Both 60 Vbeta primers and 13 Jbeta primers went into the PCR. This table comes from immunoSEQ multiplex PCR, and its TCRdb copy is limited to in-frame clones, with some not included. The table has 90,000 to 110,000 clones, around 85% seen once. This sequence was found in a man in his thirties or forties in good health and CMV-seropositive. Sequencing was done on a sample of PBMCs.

The DNA of the CDR3 is TGTGCCAGCAGCTTTGGGGAGGGTGGCAATTCACCCCTCCACTTT. Amino acids: CASSFGEGGNSPLHF. V gene TRBV7-3 combines with J gene TRBJ1-6; D not resolved. Germline-derived CDR1 and CDR2 are SGHTA and FQGTGA. This CDR3 has 15 residues. Trimming cost V 3 bases and J 7 bases, with 13 bases left between them.